The present entry profiles one T cell receptor (beta chain) with its context. This entry is derived from a study of OX40 agonist ivuxolimab in advanced cancers. The table came from immunoSEQ multiplex PCR; TCRdb's copy has only in-frame clones and leaves some out. This sample has under 35,000 clones; 82% occur once, and the top ten carry roughly 22%. Trimming took 1 base from V and 4 from J, leaving 10 bases between them. Germline V gene data show CDR1 as GTSNPN and CDR2 as SVGIG (reference sequence). This CDR3 is built from 13 residues. The chain is built from TRBV30 and TRBJ1-2; TRBD1 might be the D (5 bases). The sample was CD4+ or CD8+ T cells sorted from blood, taken in a trial of the OX40 agonist ivuxolimab. The clonotype originates from an adult with an advanced solid tumor such as melanoma, head and neck, liver or kidney cancer. This CDR3 is CAWSASGGYGYTF. CDR3 nucleotides: TGTGCCTGGAGTGCATCCGGGGGCTATGGCTACACCTTC.